Listed here is a single T cell receptor (beta chain). The antigen is not known. The data derive from a study of CD4 T cells in relation to SARS-CoV-2 and coronaviruses. Germline CDR1 reads MNHEY; CDR2 reads SMNVEV (reference sequence). V was shortened by 5 bases and J by 6 bases, with 20 bases between the two germline ends. This CDR3 region has 16 residues. Study-level findings and limits: This crossreactivity analysis covered spike protein alone, no other viral proteins. In around 60% of donors, memory CD4+ clonotypes crossrecognized SARS-CoV-2 and at least one common cold coronavirus spike.

Uncultured naive and memory CD4+ T cells supplied DNA for deep TCR-beta sequencing. Some clones are missing from TCRdb's copy, which holds only in-frame ones; the method was immunoSEQ multiplex PCR. The data show about 68,000 clones, with 90% to 95% seen just once and approximately 0.21% held by the top ten. Before the COVID-19 pandemic, during about 2010-2018, CD4+ T cells were taken from unexposed donors. Cryopreserved PBMCs were CD4-enriched, then split into naive and memory cells. V and J are TRBV27 and TRBJ2-1; D gene uncertain. The sample was naive CD4+ T cells from PBMCs. Sample subset: naive CD4+ T cells isolated by negative enrichment. The sequence came from a human donor in good health. CDR3 protein: CASSRWTSPNINEQFF. Here the CDR3 DNA reads TGTGCCAGCAGTCGATGGACCTCGCCGAACATCAATGAGCAGTTCTTC.